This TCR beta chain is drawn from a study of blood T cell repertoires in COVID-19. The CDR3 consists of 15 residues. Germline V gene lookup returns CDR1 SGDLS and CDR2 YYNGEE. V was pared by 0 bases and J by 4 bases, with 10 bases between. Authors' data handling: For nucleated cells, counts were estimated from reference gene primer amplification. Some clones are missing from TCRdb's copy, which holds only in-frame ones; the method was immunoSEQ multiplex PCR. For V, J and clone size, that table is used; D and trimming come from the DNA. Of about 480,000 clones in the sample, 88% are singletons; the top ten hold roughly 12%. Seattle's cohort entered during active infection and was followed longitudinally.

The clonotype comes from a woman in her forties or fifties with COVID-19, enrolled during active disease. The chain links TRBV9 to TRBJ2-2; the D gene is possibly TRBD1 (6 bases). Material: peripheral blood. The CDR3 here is CASSVEGHPTGELFF. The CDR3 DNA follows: TGTGCCAGCAGCGTAGAGGGACATCCCACCGGGGAGCTGTTTTTT. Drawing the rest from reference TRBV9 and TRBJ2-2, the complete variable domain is DSGVTQTPKHLITATGQRVTLRCSPRSGDLSVYWYQQSLDQGLQFLIQYYNGEERAKGNILERFSAQQFPDLHSELNLSSLELGDSALYFCASSVEGHPTGELFFGEGSRLTVL.